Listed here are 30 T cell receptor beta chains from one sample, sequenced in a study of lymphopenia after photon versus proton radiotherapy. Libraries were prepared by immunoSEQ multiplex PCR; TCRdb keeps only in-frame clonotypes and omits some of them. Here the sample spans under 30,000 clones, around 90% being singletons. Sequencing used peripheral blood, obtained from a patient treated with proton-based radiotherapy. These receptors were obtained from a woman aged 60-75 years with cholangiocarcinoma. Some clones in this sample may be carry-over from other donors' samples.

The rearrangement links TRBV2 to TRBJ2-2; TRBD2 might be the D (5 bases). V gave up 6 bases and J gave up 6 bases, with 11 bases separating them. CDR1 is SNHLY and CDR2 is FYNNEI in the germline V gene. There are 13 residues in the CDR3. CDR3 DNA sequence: TGTGCCAGCAGGGGAGTAGCACCCGGGGAGCTGTTTTTT. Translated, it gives CASRGVAPGELFF.

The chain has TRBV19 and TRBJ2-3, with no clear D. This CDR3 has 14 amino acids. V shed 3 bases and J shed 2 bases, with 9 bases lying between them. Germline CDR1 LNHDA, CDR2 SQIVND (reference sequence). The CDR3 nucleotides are TGTGCCAGTAGTATTATGGGGTCCACAGATACGCAGTATTTT. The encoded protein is CASSIMGSTDTQYF.

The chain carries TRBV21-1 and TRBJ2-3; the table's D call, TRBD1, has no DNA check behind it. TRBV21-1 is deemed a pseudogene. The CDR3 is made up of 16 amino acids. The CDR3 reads CASSTSGTPGEDTQYF. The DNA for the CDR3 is TGTGCCAGCAGCACTTCCGGGACCCCAGGGGAAGATACGCAGTATTTT.

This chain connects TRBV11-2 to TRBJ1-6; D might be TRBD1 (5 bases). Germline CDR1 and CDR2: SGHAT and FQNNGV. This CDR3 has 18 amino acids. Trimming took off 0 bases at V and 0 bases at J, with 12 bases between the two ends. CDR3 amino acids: CASSLDGTASSYNSPLHF. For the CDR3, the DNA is TGTGCCAGCAGCTTAGATGGGACGGCAAGCTCCTATAATTCACCCCTCCACTTT.

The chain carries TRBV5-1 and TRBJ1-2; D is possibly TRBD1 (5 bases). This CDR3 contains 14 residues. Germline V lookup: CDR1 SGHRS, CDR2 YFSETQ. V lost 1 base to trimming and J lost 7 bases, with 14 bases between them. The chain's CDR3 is CASSLIGGASGYTF. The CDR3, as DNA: TGCGCCAGCAGCTTGATTGGGGGTGCGAGTGGCTACACCTTC.

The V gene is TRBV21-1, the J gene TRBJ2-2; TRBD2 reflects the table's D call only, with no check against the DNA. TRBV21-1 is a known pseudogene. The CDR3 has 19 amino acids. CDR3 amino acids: CASRGTSGVPVGNTGELFF. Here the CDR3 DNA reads TGTGCCAGCAGGGGGACTAGCGGGGTCCCGGTCGGGAACACCGGGGAGCTGTTTTTT.

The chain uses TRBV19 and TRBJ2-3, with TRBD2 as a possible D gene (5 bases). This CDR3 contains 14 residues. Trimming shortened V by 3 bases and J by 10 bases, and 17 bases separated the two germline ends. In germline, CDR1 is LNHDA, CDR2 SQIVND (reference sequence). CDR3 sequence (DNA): TGTGCCAGTAGTATGCCTAGCAGCGGTTACGCGCAGTATTTT. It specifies CASSMPSSGYAQYF.

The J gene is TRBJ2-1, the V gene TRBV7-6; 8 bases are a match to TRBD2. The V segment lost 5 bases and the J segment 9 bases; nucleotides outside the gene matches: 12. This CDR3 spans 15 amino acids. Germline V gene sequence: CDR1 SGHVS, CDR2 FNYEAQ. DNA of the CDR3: TGTGCCAGCAGCGCCCGCCGGGGGGGGCGGGGTGAGCAGTTCTTC. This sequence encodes CASSARRGGRGEQFF.

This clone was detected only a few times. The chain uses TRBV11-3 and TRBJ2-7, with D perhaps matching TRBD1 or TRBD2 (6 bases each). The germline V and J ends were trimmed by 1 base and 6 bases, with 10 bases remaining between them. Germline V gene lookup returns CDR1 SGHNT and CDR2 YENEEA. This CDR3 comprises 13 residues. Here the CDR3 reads CASSLGRGREQYF. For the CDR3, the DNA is TGTGCCAGCAGCTTAGGCCGGGGGCGCGAGCAGTACTTC.

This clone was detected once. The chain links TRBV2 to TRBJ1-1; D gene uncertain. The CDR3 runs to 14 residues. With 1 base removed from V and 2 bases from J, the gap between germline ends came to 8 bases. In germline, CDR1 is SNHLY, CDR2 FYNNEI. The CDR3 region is CASSEGRGNTEAFF. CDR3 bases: TGTGCCAGCAGTGAAGGTCGGGGAAACACTGAAGCTTTCTTT.

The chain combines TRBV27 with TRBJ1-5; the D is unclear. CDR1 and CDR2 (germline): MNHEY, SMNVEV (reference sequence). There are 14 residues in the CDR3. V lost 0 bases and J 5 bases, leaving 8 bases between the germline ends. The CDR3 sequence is CASSLSRPDQPQHF. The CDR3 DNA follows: TGTGCCAGCAGTTTATCGCGGCCAGATCAGCCCCAGCATTTT.

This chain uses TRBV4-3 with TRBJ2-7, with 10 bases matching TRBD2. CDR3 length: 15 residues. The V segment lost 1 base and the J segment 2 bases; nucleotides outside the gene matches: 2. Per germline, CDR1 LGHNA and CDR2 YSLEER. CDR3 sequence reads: CASSQGTSGTYEQYF. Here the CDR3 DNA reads TGCGCCAGCAGCCAAGGGACTAGCGGCACCTACGAGCAGTACTTC.

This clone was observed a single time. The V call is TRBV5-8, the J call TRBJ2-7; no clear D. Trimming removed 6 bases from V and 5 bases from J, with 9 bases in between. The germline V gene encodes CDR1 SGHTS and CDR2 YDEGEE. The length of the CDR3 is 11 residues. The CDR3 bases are TGTGCCAGCACCCTCCGCAACGAGCAGTACTTC. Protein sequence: CASTLRNEQYF.

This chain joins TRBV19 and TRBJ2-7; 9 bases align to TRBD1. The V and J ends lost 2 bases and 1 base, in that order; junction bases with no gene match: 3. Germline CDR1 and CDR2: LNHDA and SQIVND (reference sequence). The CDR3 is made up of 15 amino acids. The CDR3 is CASSISGQGSYEQYF. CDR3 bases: TGTGCCAGTAGTATATCAGGACAGGGGTCCTACGAGCAGTACTTC.

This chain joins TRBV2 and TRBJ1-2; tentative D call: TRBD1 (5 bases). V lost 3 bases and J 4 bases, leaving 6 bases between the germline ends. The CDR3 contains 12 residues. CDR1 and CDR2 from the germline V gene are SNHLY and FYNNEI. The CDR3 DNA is TGTGCCAGCAGTGACAGGGTCTATGGCTACACCTTC. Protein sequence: CASSDRVYGYTF.

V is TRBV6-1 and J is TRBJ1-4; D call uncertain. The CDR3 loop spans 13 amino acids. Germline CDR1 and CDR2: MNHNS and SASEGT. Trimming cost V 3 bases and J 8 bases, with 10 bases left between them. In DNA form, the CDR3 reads TGTGCCAGCAGTGACGAGTGGGAGGAAAAACTGTTTTTT. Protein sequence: CASSDEWEEKLFF.

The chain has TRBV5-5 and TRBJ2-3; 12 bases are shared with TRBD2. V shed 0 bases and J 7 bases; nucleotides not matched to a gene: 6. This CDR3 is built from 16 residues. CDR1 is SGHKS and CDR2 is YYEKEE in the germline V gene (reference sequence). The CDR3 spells CASSLATSGGYNTQYF. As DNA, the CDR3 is TGTGCCAGCAGCTTGGCCACTAGCGGGGGGTACAATACGCAGTATTTT.

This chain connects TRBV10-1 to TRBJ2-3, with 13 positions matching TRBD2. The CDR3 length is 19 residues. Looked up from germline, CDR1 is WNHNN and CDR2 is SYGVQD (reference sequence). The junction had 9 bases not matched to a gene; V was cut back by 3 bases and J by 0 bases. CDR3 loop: CASSDLTGLAGTSTDTQYF. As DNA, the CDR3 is TGCGCCAGCAGTGACCTGACGGGACTAGCGGGAACTAGCACAGATACGCAGTATTTT.

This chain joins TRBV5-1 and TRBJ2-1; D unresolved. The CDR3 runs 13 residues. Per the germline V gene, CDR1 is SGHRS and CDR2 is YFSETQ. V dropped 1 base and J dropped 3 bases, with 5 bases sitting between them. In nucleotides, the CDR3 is TGCGCCAGCAGCTTGAACCACTACAATGAGCAGTTCTTC. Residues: CASSLNHYNEQFF. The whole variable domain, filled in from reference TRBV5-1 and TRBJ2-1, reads KAGVTQTPRYLIKTRGQQVTLSCSPISGHRSVSWYQQTPGQGLQFLFEYFSETQRNKGNFPGRFSGRQFSNSRSEMNVSTLELGDSALYLCASSLNHYNEQFFGPGTRLTVL.

DNA for the CDR3: TGTGCCAGCAGCTTAGCTGCAGGGTCGGGCGAGCAGTACTTC. Translated: CASSLAAGSGEQYF. The chain couples TRBV7-9 to TRBJ2-7; tentative D call: TRBD1 (5 bases). Germline V CDR1 and CDR2: SEHNR, FQNEAQ (reference sequence). This CDR3 is built from 14 residues. The germline V and J ends were trimmed by 0 bases and 6 bases, with 12 bases remaining between them. The variable domain in full, completed from reference TRBV7-9 and TRBJ2-7, reads DTGVSQNPRHKITKRGQNVTFRCDPISEHNRLYWYRQTLGQGPEFLTYFQNEAQLEKSRLLSDRFSAERPKGSFSTLEIQRTEQGDSAMYLCASSLAAGSGEQYFGPGTRLTVT.

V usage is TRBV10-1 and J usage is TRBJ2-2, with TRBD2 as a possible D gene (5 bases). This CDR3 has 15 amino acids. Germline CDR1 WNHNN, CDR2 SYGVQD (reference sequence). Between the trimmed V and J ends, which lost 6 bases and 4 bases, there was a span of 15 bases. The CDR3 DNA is TGCGCCAGCAGCCCCAGGAAGGGAGTCACCGGGGAGCTGTTTTTT. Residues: CASSPRKGVTGELFF.

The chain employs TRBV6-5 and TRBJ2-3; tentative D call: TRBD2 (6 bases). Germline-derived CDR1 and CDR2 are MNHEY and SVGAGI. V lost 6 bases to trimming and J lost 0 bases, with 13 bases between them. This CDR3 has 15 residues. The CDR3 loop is CASRLSGHSTDTQYF. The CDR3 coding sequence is TGTGCCAGCAGACTCAGCGGGCATAGCACAGATACGCAGTATTTT.

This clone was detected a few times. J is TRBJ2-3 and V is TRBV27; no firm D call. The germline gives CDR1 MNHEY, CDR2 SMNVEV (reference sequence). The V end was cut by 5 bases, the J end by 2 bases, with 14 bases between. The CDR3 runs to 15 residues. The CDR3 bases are TGTGCCAGCAGTGCCGTCACTCTCCTCACAGATACGCAGTATTTT. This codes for CASSAVTLLTDTQYF.

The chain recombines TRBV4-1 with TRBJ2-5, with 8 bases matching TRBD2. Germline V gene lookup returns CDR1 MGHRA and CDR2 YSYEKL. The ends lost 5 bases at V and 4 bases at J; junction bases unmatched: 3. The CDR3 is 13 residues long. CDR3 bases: TGCGCCAGCAGCGGGGCGGGAGGAGAGACCCAGTACTTC. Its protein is CASSGAGGETQYF.

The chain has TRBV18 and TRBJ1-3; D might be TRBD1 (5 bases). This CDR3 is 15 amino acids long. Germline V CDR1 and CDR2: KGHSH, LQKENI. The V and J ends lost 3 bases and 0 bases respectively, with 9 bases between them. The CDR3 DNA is TGTGCCAGCTCACCTAGGACAAACTCTGGAAACACCATATATTTT. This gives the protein CASSPRTNSGNTIYF.

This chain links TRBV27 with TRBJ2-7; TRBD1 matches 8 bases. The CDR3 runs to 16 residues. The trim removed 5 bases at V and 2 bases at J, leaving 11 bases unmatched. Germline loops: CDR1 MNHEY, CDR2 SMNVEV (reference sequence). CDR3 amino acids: CASSPRGRDPTYEQYF. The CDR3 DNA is TGTGCCAGCAGTCCCAGGGGGCGGGATCCGACCTACGAGCAGTACTTC.

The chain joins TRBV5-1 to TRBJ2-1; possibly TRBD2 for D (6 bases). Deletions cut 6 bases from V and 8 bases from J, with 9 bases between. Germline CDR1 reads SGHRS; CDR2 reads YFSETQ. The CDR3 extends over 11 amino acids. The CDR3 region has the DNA TGCGCCAGCACCGGGAGCCATGAGCAGTTCTTC. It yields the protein CASTGSHEQFF. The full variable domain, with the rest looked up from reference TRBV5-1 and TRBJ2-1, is KAGVTQTPRYLIKTRGQQVTLSCSPISGHRSVSWYQQTPGQGLQFLFEYFSETQRNKGNFPGRFSGRQFSNSRSEMNVSTLELGDSALYLCASTGSHEQFFGPGTRLTVL.

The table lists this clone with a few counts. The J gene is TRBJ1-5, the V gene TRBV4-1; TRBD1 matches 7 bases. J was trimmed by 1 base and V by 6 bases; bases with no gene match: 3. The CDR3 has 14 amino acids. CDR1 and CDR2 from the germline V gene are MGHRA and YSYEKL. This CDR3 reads CASSTTGSNQPQHF. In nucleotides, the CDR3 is TGCGCCAGCAGTACGACAGGGAGCAATCAGCCCCAGCATTTT.

Here the CDR3 reads CASSPHRSGSNTGELFF. The CDR3 bases are TGTGCCAGCTCACCCCACCGTAGCGGGAGCAACACCGGGGAGCTGTTTTTT. V usage is TRBV18 and J usage is TRBJ2-2, with TRBD2 matching over 9 bases. Germline lookup yields CDR1 KGHSH and CDR2 LQKENI. The CDR3 is 17 amino acids. J gave up 2 bases and V 3 bases, and 7 bases lay outside the gene matches.

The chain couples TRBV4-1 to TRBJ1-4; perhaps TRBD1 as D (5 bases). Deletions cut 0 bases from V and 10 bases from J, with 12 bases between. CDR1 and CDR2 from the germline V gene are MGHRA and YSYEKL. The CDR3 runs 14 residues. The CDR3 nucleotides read TGCGCCAGCAGCCAAGACCGGGGGAGCGGAAAACTGTTTTTT. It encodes CASSQDRGSGKLFF.